Following are 17 T cell receptor beta chains from one sample sequenced in a study of technical replicates of blood from several donors. The table came from immunoSEQ multiplex PCR; TCRdb's copy has only in-frame clones and leaves some out. This table holds some 80,000 clones, approximately 90% found once. Sequencing was performed on T cells isolated from PBMCs. The origin of the receptors is a human donor in good health.

The chain combines TRBV11-2 with TRBJ2-7; 7 nucleotides match TRBD2. Trimming at V came to 3 bases and at J to 3 bases, leaving 11 bases not matched to a gene. The length of the CDR3 is 16 residues. The germline V gene encodes CDR1 SGHAT and CDR2 FQNNGV. CDR3 nucleotides: TGTGCCAGCAGCTTCCGGGACTACGAATCCGGCTACGAGCAGTACTTC. This translates into CASSFRDYESGYEQYF.

The gene calls are TRBV10-3 and TRBJ1-5, with a tentative D call TRBD1 (6 bases). The CDR3 runs 15 residues. V was shortened by 5 bases and J by 7 bases, with 18 bases between the two germline ends. Germline assignment: CDR1 ENHRY and CDR2 SYGVKD. The CDR3 nucleotides read TGTGCCATCAGTCGACAGGTAGGGGCCAACCAGCCCCAGCATTTT. Encoded protein: CAISRQVGANQPQHF.

The chain employs TRBV9 and TRBJ2-1, with 13 bases aligning to TRBD2. The CDR3 consists of 16 residues. The V gene end was trimmed by 4 bases and the J gene end by 7 bases; junction bases not matched to a gene: 8. Germline V gives CDR1 SGDLS, CDR2 YYNGEE. CDR3 in amino acids: CASSKELAGGPNEQFF. CDR3 sequence (DNA): TGTGCCAGCAGCAAAGAACTAGCGGGAGGGCCGAATGAGCAGTTCTTC.

The genes are TRBV27 and TRBJ1-3, with 7 bases that match TRBD1. The germline V gene has CDR1 MNHEY and CDR2 SMNVEV (reference sequence). The J segment lost 0 bases and the V segment lost 2 bases, leaving 7 bases of the junction unmatched. This CDR3 is 17 amino acids long. As DNA, the CDR3 is TGTGCCAGCAGTTTAACTCCCGCAGGGGGCTCTGGAAACACCATATATTTT. As protein: CASSLTPAGGSGNTIYF.

In its sample, this clone was seen once. This rearrangement joins TRBV10-1 to TRBJ2-3, with D possibly being TRBD2 (6 bases). Germline assignment: CDR1 WNHNN and CDR2 SYGVQD (reference sequence). V lost 4 bases and J 4 bases, leaving 9 bases between the germline ends. This CDR3 has 13 amino acids. The CDR3 loop is CASSGRLADTQYF. CDR3 DNA sequence: TGCGCCAGCAGTGGAAGACTAGCAGATACGCAGTATTTT.

The chain uses TRBV11-3 and TRBJ2-2, with 12 bases that match TRBD2. The CDR3 covers 16 residues. Trimming cost V 4 bases and J 4 bases; bases outside gene matches: 4. From germline, CDR1 is SGHNT and CDR2 YENEEA. CDR3 bases: TGTGCCAGCAGCTCTAGCGGGGGGGCCGTCACCGGGGAGCTGTTTTTT. Translating it yields CASSSSGGAVTGELFF.

This clone was observed a single time. The rearrangement joins TRBV11-2 to TRBJ1-5, with no clear D. The CDR3 loop spans 15 amino acids. Between the trimmed V and J ends, which lost 2 bases and 4 bases, there was a span of 12 bases. Germline-derived CDR1 and CDR2 are SGHAT and FQNNGV. The CDR3 protein is CASSLSHSLNQPQHF. CDR3 DNA: TGTGCCAGCAGCTTATCCCACAGTTTAAATCAGCCCCAGCATTTT.

The rearrangement joins TRBV21-1 to TRBJ2-7; the listed D gene, TRBD1, was not tested against the DNA. TRBV21-1 corresponds to a pseudogene. CDR3 length: 14 residues. CDR3 in DNA: TGTGCCAGCAGTCCCTACAGGGGCTCCTACGAGCAGTACTTC. Amino acids: CASSPYRGSYEQYF.

The CDR3 region has the DNA TGTGCCAGCAGCTTAGGTCCCGAGAGGAGCTCCTACGAGCAGTACTTC. Amino acid sequence: CASSLGPERSSYEQYF. The genes are TRBV7-2 and TRBJ2-7; D is unresolved. The CDR3 runs to 16 residues. The germline V gene encodes CDR1 SGHTA and CDR2 FQGNSA. V lost 1 base, J lost 0 bases, and 13 bases lay in between.

The V call is TRBV5-1, the J call TRBJ2-3; D not resolved. The CDR3 length is 13 residues. With 2 bases removed from V and 1 base from J, the gap between germline ends came to 5 bases. The germline V gene encodes CDR1 SGHRS and CDR2 YFSETQ. The CDR3 nucleotides are TGCGCCAGCAGCTTAACTGGCACAGATACGCAGTATTTT. Its protein product is CASSLTGTDTQYF.

The gene calls are TRBV2 and TRBJ1-1; possibly TRBD1 for D (5 bases). Germline V CDR1 and CDR2: SNHLY, FYNNEI. With 6 bases removed from V and 4 bases from J, the gap between germline ends came to 12 bases. CDR3 length: 13 residues. CDR3: CASRTGLSTEAFF. The DNA of the CDR3 is TGTGCCAGCAGAACAGGTCTGAGCACTGAAGCTTTCTTT.

The J gene is TRBJ2-2, the V gene TRBV5-1; D unclear. The CDR3 covers 12 residues. The germline gives CDR1 SGHRS, CDR2 YFSETQ. The V and J ends lost 0 bases and 8 bases respectively, with 5 bases between them. Written as DNA, the CDR3 is TGCGCCAGCAGCTTGGCGTCTGGGGAGCTGTTTTTT. It translates to CASSLASGELFF.

This clone was detected once. The chain recombines TRBV18 with TRBJ2-5; maybe TRBD2 (5 bases). CDR1 is KGHSH and CDR2 is LQKENI in the germline V gene. The CDR3 consists of 13 residues. V was trimmed by 1 base and J by 2 bases, leaving 5 bases between them. The CDR3 region is CASSPQRQETQYF. The CDR3 DNA sequence: TGTGCCAGCTCACCACAGCGGCAAGAGACCCAGTACTTC.

The genes are TRBV2 and TRBJ2-5; D is possibly TRBD1 (6 bases). The germline V gene has CDR1 SNHLY and CDR2 FYNNEI. V was clipped by 2 bases and J by 4 bases, with 14 bases between them. This CDR3 has 15 amino acids. DNA for the CDR3: TGTGCCAGCAGTGAATATCGGCAAGGGGGAGAGACCCAGTACTTC. Protein sequence: CASSEYRQGGETQYF.

This rearrangement joins TRBV21-1 to TRBJ2-7; the table's TRBD2 call for D was not verified on the DNA. TRBV21-1 is described as a pseudogene. CDR3 size: 16 residues. CDR3 region: CASSKLGRVMAYEQYF. The CDR3 nucleotides are TGTGCCAGCAGCAAGTTAGGGCGGGTGATGGCCTACGAGCAGTACTTC.

The chain couples TRBV29-1 to TRBJ1-2; D might be TRBD1 (6 bases). V lost 3 bases to trimming and J lost 4 bases, with 9 bases between them. The CDR3 length is 12 residues. Germline CDR1 reads SQVTM; CDR2 reads ANQGSEA. This chain's CDR3 is CSVDRGAYGYTF. CDR3 nucleotide sequence: TGCAGCGTTGACAGGGGAGCCTATGGCTACACCTTC.

The J gene is TRBJ2-7, the V gene TRBV28; 8 bases are shared with TRBD1. The CDR3 is 15 amino acids. The trim removed 2 bases at V and 4 bases at J, leaving 7 bases unmatched. Germline lookup yields CDR1 MDHEN and CDR2 SYDVKM. CDR3 in amino acids: CASSLVGTGMYEQYF. The CDR3, as DNA: TGTGCCAGCAGTTTAGTTGGGACAGGCATGTACGAGCAGTACTTC.